The present TCR beta chain was sequenced within a study of T cells in Graves' hyperthyroidism and ophthalmopathy. Study as a whole: Sampling of peripheral blood happened at initial diagnosis, prior to any treatment.

RNA transcripts served as the template for amplifying TCR beta CDR3 regions. When the TCR CDR3 underwent first-round RT-PCR, the HTBI primer set was used. TCRdb recomputed calls from the multiplex PCR reads with MiXCR, one row per CDR3 protein. The sample lists hundreds of thousands of distinct CDR3 sequences, 20% to 25% occurring once. Germline CDR1 GTSNPN, CDR2 SVGIG (reference sequence). Trimming took 0 bases from V and 5 from J, leaving 7 bases between them. The CDR3 is 13 residues long. The clonotype originates from a man aged 25-40 years with Graves' ophthalmopathy. The sequencing sample was made of blood. The chain links TRBV30 to TRBJ2-2, with D perhaps matching TRBD1 (5 bases). In DNA, the CDR3 is TGTGCCTGGAGTGTACAGGCGACCGGGGAGCTGTTTTTT. As protein: CAWSVQATGELFF. Together with reference TRBV30 and TRBJ2-2, the CDR3 gives the full variable domain: SQTIHQWPATLVQPVGSPLSLECTVEGTSNPNLYWYRQAAGRGLQLLFYSVGIGQISSEVPQNLSASRPQDRQFILSSKKLLLSDSGFYLCAWSVQATGELFFGEGSRLTVL.